A single sample gave rise to the 22 T cell receptor beta chains below, sequenced in a study of CD8 T cells in Susac syndrome. Reverse transcription of 0.5 to 1 ug RNA was performed with random hexamers. One entry per CDR3 protein, called by TCRdb with MiXCR from the immunoSEQ multiplex PCR reads. The sample has 50,000 or so distinct CDR3 sequences; approximately 93% are singletons. The sample consisted of CD8+ T cells from PBMCs. Every receptor here comes from a human donor with multiple sclerosis.

This sequence joins TRBV6-5 and TRBJ2-7, with TRBD1 identical over 11 bases. From germline, CDR1 is MNHEY and CDR2 SVGAGI. The CDR3 has 16 residues. V shed 0 bases and J 3 bases; nucleotides not matched to a gene: 4. The CDR3, as DNA: TGTGCCAGCAGTTACTCGATAGGGACAGGGGGCTACGAGCAGTACTTC. Translated: CASSYSIGTGGYEQYF.

The chain links TRBV2 to TRBJ1-5, with D possibly matching TRBD1 (6 bases). The CDR3 covers 14 residues. Germline V CDR1 and CDR2: SNHLY, FYNNEI. Trimming removed 4 bases from V and 5 bases from J, with 12 bases in between. CDR3 nucleotides: TGTGCCAGCAGTGCGAACAGGGAAGATCAGCCCCAGCATTTT. Translated: CASSANREDQPQHF.

The J gene is TRBJ1-4, the V gene TRBV7-2; D remains unclear. There are 14 residues in the CDR3. Germline V gene lookup returns CDR1 SGHTA and CDR2 FQGNSA. V lost 1 base to trimming and J lost 6 bases, with 9 bases between them. CDR3 residues: CASSLEIGDEKLFF. The CDR3 DNA follows: TGTGCCAGCAGCTTAGAAATTGGAGATGAAAAACTGTTTTTT.

This sequence joins TRBV9 and TRBJ1-5; 7 bases fit TRBD1. CDR3 size: 14 residues. Losses at the gene ends were 0 bases for V and 7 bases for J; bases not matched to a gene: 4. Germline-derived CDR1 and CDR2 are SGDLS and YYNGEE. This chain's CDR3 is CASSVDGGGQPQHF. Here the CDR3 DNA reads TGTGCCAGCAGCGTAGATGGAGGGGGCCAGCCCCAGCATTTT.

The table lists this clonotype with a count of one. The chain employs TRBV27 and TRBJ1-4; the D gene is possibly TRBD1 (6 bases). The CDR3 is made up of 16 amino acids. The V end was cut by 0 bases, the J end by 10 bases, with 18 bases between. Looked up from germline, CDR1 is MNHEY and CDR2 is SMNVEV (reference sequence). The CDR3 nucleotides read TGTGCCAGCAGTTTATCAAGGCCTACAGGGATGGGAAAACTGTTTTTT. Translating gives CASSLSRPTGMGKLFF.

This sequence joins TRBV3-1 and TRBJ2-6, with D unclear. CDR3 size: 15 residues. Trimming left V 4 bases short and J 0 bases short, with 7 bases between. Looked up from germline, CDR1 is LGHDT and CDR2 is YNNKEL (reference sequence). The CDR3 is CASSLGASGANVLTF. The DNA for the CDR3 is TGTGCCAGCAGCCTCGGCGCCTCTGGGGCCAACGTCCTGACTTTC.

Remarks on this clonotype: With a much larger clone just one base away, this may be a read error. The chain uses TRBV7-9 and TRBJ2-1; no clear D gene. The length of the CDR3 is 12 residues. Germline CDR1 reads SEHNR; CDR2 reads FQNEAQ (reference sequence). The germline V and J ends were trimmed by 8 bases and 8 bases, with 13 bases remaining between them. CDR3 amino acids: CASGPLRDEQFF. The CDR3 nucleotides read TGTGCCAGCGGCCCCCTTAGGGATGAGCAGTTCTTC.

The V call is TRBV7-9, the J call TRBJ2-3, with D perhaps TRBD2 (5 bases). CDR1 and CDR2 from the germline V gene are SEHNR and FQNEAQ (reference sequence). This CDR3 region has 12 residues. Trimming took 5 bases from V and 6 from J, leaving 9 bases between them. This chain's CDR3 is CASSIWEDTQYF. CDR3 sequence (DNA): TGTGCCAGCAGCATCTGGGAGGATACGCAGTATTTT.

The chain combines TRBV28 with TRBJ2-7; tentative D call: TRBD1 (8 bases). CDR1 and CDR2 (germline): MDHEN, SYDVKM. This CDR3 is 14 amino acids long. V was clipped by 6 bases and J by 2 bases, with 14 bases between them. CDR3 nucleotides: TGTGCCAGCAGAATACAGGGGGGGGCCTACGAGCAGTACTTC. Its translation is CASRIQGGAYEQYF.

In its sample, this clonotype was seen once. The V and J genes are TRBV13 and TRBJ1-2; D not resolved. The CDR3 is 15 amino acids. The germline V gene encodes CDR1 PRHDT and CDR2 FYEKMQ (reference sequence). V dropped 7 bases and J dropped 8 bases, with 23 bases sitting between them. In DNA, the CDR3 is TGTGCCAGCAACCGGGCCCGCTCCTATACTTGGGGCTACACCTTC. Translating it yields CASNRARSYTWGYTF.

This chain joins TRBV12-3 or TRBV12-4 and TRBJ1-2; D is unclear. V was pared by 1 base and J by 4 bases, with 16 bases between. The CDR3 spans 16 residues. Here the CDR3 DNA reads TGTGCCAGCAGTTTAGAACAGAATCCAAGACTCTATGGCTACACCTTC. It encodes CASSLEQNPRLYGYTF.

The chain carries TRBV29-1 and TRBJ2-7; D possibly matches TRBD1 or TRBD2 (5 bases each). Germline-derived CDR1 and CDR2 are SQVTM and ANQGSEA. This CDR3 has 12 residues. Trimming removed 6 bases at V and 10 bases at J, with 19 bases between. CDR3 amino acids: CSVELGDSPQYF. Written as DNA, the CDR3 is TGCAGCGTAGAACTAGGGGATTCTCCTCAGTACTTC.

This rearrangement joins TRBV27 to TRBJ1-2; D gene uncertain. The germline V gene encodes CDR1 MNHEY and CDR2 SMNVEV (reference sequence). V lost 8 bases and J lost 4, with 14 bases in between. There are 13 residues in the CDR3. In DNA, the CDR3 is TGTGCCAGCGGTGTGGGCGGCGCCTATGGCTACACCTTC. This encodes CASGVGGAYGYTF.

This chain links TRBV5-8 with TRBJ2-1, with D uncertain. Germline assignment: CDR1 SGHTS and CDR2 YDEGEE. Trimming removed 7 bases from V and 8 bases from J, with 22 bases in between. The CDR3 consists of 15 residues. The CDR3 DNA reads TGTGCCAGCCCTCTCAGGCAGTTTGATCTGGATGAGCAGTTCTTC. Its translation is CASPLRQFDLDEQFF.

This clonotype was seen only once. This chain uses TRBV7-9 with TRBJ2-2, with D uncertain. This CDR3 has 16 residues. V shed 7 bases and J shed 1 base, with 16 bases lying between them. Germline-derived CDR1 and CDR2 are SEHNR and FQNEAQ (reference sequence). The CDR3: CASTSLVAENTGELFF. The DNA for the CDR3 is TGTGCCAGCACCAGCTTAGTTGCAGAGAACACCGGGGAGCTGTTTTTT. Together with reference TRBV7-9 and TRBJ2-2, the CDR3 gives the full variable domain: DTGVSQNPRHKITKRGQNVTFRCDPISEHNRLYWYRQTLGQGPEFLTYFQNEAQLEKSRLLSDRFSAERPKGSFSTLEIQRTEQGDSAMYLCASTSLVAENTGELFFGEGSRLTVL.

The rearrangement joins TRBV11-2 to TRBJ2-7, with 11 nucleotides matching TRBD2. Germline V CDR1 and CDR2: SGHAT, FQNNGV. V was clipped by 5 bases and J by 3 bases; unmatched bases: 6. CDR3 length: 15 residues. The CDR3 loop is CASSPRLAGFYEQYF. CDR3 nucleotide sequence: TGTGCCAGCAGCCCCCGACTAGCGGGGTTCTACGAGCAGTACTTC.

The chain links TRBV7-9 to TRBJ2-7; D uncertain. The CDR3 contains 14 residues. Per germline, CDR1 SEHNR and CDR2 FQNEAQ (reference sequence). Trimming pared 2 bases from V and 3 bases from J, leaving 11 bases between. The CDR3 sequence is CASSLSPPRYEQYF. Written as DNA, the CDR3 is TGTGCCAGCAGCTTATCTCCCCCCCGCTACGAGCAGTACTTC.

This chain connects TRBV28 to TRBJ2-4; D is undetermined. Germline V CDR1 and CDR2: MDHEN, SYDVKM. V was shortened by 6 bases and J by 0 bases, with 9 bases between the two germline ends. The CDR3 extends over 14 amino acids. CDR3 sequence reads: CASSSILAKNIQYF. For the CDR3, the DNA is TGTGCCAGCAGCTCCATCCTAGCCAAAAACATTCAGTACTTC.

The chain joins TRBV4-2 to TRBJ2-7; D might be TRBD1 (6 bases). Trimming cost V 1 base and J 1 base, with 11 bases left between them. Germline CDR1 is LGHNA and CDR2 is YNFKEQ. The CDR3 covers 15 residues. Here the CDR3 reads CASSQVPGQSYEQYF. The DNA of the CDR3 is TGTGCCAGCAGCCAAGTTCCCGGACAGTCCTACGAGCAGTACTTC.

The genes are TRBV18 and TRBJ2-5; D tentatively reads TRBD1 or TRBD2 (5 bases each). Trimming shortened V by 3 bases and J by 6 bases, and 17 bases separated the two germline ends. The germline CDR1 and CDR2 sequences are KGHSH and LQKENI. There are 15 residues in the CDR3. CDR3 loop: CASSPLGRSAQTQYF. The CDR3 bases are TGTGCCAGCTCACCCCTGGGACGTTCGGCCCAGACCCAGTACTTC.

The rearrangement links TRBV28 to TRBJ2-7, with D possibly being TRBD2 (6 bases). The ends were cut back, 8 bases at V and 7 bases at J, with 24 bases in the middle. Germline lookup yields CDR1 MDHEN and CDR2 SYDVKM. This CDR3 region has 15 residues. CDR3 in DNA: TGTGCCAGCCGCACACTCGGGGGATCGGGGGAGGAGCAGTACTTC. This translates into CASRTLGGSGEEQYF.

The J gene is TRBJ2-6, the V gene TRBV9, with D tentatively TRBD1 (6 bases). V was clipped by 1 base and J by 4 bases, with 15 bases between them. Germline CDR1 and CDR2: SGDLS and YYNGEE. The CDR3 spans 17 residues. This CDR3 reads CASSVPGHNSGANVLTF. CDR3 nucleotides: TGTGCCAGCAGCGTACCGGGACATAATTCCGGGGCCAACGTCCTGACTTTC.